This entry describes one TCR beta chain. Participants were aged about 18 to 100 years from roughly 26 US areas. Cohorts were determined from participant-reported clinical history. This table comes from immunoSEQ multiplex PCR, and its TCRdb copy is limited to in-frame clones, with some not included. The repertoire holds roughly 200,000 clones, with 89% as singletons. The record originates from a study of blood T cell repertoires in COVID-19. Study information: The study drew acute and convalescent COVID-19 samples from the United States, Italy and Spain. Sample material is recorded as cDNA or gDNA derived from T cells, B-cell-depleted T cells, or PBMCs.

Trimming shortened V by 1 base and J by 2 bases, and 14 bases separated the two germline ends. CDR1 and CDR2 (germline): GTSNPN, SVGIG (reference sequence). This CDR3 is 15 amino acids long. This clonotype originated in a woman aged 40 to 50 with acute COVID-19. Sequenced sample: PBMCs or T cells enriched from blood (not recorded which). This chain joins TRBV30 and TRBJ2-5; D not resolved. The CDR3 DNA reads TGTGCCTGGAGTGGCCAGACAATTCGTCAAGAGACCCAGTACTTC. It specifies CAWSGQTIRQETQYF.